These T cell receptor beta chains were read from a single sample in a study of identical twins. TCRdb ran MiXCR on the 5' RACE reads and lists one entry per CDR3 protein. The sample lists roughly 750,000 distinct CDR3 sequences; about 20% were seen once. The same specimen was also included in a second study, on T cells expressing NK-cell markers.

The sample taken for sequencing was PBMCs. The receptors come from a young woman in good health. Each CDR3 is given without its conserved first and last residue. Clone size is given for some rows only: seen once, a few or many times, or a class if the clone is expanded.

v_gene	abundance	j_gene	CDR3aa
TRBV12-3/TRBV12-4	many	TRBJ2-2	ASRPGTSGSTGELF
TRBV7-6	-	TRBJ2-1	ASSLNLRGGGHEQF
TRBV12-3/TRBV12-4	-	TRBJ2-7	ASSFGTYEQY
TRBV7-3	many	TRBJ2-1	ASSLTGLNNEQF
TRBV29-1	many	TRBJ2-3	SVGLAQTSTDTQY
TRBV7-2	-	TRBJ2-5	ASSAGLAAPRETQY
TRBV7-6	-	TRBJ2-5	ASSLDPTSGRQETQY
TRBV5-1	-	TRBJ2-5	ASSFLSGAGETQY
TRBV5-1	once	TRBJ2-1	ASSGQGVYNEQF
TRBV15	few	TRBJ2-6	ATSRDRSSGANVLT
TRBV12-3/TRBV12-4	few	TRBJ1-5	ASSLRVTNQPQH
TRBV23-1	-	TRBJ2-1	ASSQSGSEGTGYNEQF
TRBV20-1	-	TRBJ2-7	SARDFASGGTYEQY
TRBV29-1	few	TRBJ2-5	SVTGRVLGRETQY
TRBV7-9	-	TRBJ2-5	ASGPNKNTQY
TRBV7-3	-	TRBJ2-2	ASSPWGGTGELF
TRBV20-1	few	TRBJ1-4	SARERRQDEKLF
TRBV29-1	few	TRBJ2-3	SVRVFVDTQY
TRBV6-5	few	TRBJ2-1	ASSLTGLVNEQF
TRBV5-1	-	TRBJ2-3	ASSLFGGATTDTQY
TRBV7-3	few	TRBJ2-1	ASSLMGGGSSYNEQF
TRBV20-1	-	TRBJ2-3	SAEGGEGSTDTQY
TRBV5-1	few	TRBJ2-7	ASSEGLAGNYEQY
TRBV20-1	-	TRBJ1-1	SAALENTEAF
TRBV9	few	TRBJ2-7	ASSVVGGTGEQY
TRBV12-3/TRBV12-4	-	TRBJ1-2	ASTYGGYGYT
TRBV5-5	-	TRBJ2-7	ASSLRGTFYEQY
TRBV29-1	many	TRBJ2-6	SVDSGANVLT
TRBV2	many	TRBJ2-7	ASRAGSSYEQY
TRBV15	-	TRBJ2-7	ATSQKRLRPYEQY
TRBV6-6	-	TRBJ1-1	ASGAGGGTEAF
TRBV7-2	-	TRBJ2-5	ASSRRAGAGETQY
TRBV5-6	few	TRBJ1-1	ASSLPGEVNTEAF
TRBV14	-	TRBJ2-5	ASSQDSQTQY
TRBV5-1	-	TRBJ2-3	ASSQTGQGAADTQY
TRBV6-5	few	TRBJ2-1	ASSYSPGATYNEQF
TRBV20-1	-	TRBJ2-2	SAREGDLPGELF
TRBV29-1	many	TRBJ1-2	SVRKGSTRYGYT
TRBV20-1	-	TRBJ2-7	SARSTSGGAYEQY
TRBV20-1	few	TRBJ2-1	SADNPTSGGDNEQF
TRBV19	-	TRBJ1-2	ATSDRGHGYT
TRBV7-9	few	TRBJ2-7	ASSRGVSDEQY
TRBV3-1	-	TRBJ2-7	ASSPVGLAGIYEQY
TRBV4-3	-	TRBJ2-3	ASSHVGTSDSDTQY
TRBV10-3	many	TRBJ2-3	ATRPGLASDTQY